The 29 T cell receptor beta chains below come from one sample, sequenced in a study of PD-L1 blockade in urothelial cancer (dated by TCRdb to about 2017). Library prep was done by the immunoSEQ multiplex PCR assay. TCRdb took this table from immuneACCESS and kept in-frame rearrangements with V and J called. Such tables lack part of the clones; where checked against another copy, unresolved V genes explain under half of the gap, and the rest is unexplained. A total of around 110,000 clones appear in this sample, around nine tenths of them only once. Together, the top ten hold about 1.5% of the sample. Reading the label with the study, this specimen's time point is: peripheral blood 6 weeks after treatment start. The sample here was PBMCs, taken around atezolizumab (anti-PD-L1) treatment. Every receptor here comes from a man aged 55-75 years with urothelial cancer.

The chain links TRBV4-2 to TRBJ1-2, with D perhaps TRBD1 (5 bases). This CDR3 has 13 amino acids. Germline CDR1 reads LGHNA; CDR2 reads YNFKEQ. Trimming pared 0 bases from V and 6 bases from J, leaving 8 bases between. CDR3 sequence (DNA): TGTGCCAGCAGCCAAGACAGGGAAGATGGCTACACCTTC. Translation: CASSQDREDGYTF.

The chain couples TRBV27 to TRBJ1-6; possible D gene TRBD1, 5 bases. Between the trimmed V and J ends, which lost 6 bases and 8 bases, there was a span of 17 bases. Germline loops: CDR1 MNHEY, CDR2 SMNVEV (reference sequence). This CDR3 is built from 15 residues. The CDR3 DNA reads as TGTGCCAGCAGCCTACTTACCTGGACATATTCACCCCTCCACTTT. This codes for CASSLLTWTYSPLHF.

The chain links TRBV7-3 to TRBJ2-2; 8 positions match TRBD1. Germline V gene lookup returns CDR1 SGHTA and CDR2 FQGTGA. The CDR3 has 14 amino acids. Trimming took 6 bases from V and 3 from J; bases not matched to a gene: 3. CDR3 region: CASSPTGDTGELFF. The CDR3 region has the DNA TGTGCCAGCAGTCCGACAGGGGACACCGGGGAGCTGTTTTTT.

The V call is TRBV5-6, the J call TRBJ1-5; possible D gene TRBD1, 6 bases. The V and J ends lost 1 base and 5 bases respectively, with 10 bases between them. The germline V gene has CDR1 SGHDT and CDR2 YYEEEE. This CDR3 is 14 amino acids long. The CDR3, as DNA: TGTGCCAGCAGCTTGACAGGGTTGGATCAGCCCCAGCATTTT. It translates to CASSLTGLDQPQHF.

This chain connects TRBV16 to TRBJ1-3; D is ambiguous. The CDR3 runs 15 residues. The germline gives CDR1 KGHSY, CDR2 FQNENV. V shed 4 bases and J shed 0 bases, with 10 bases lying between them. CDR3 sequence reads: CASSPRQDSGNTIYF. Here the CDR3 DNA reads TGTGCCAGCAGCCCCCGGCAGGACTCTGGAAACACCATATATTTT.

The chain is built from TRBV4-1 and TRBJ1-5; D may be TRBD1 (5 bases). Germline CDR1 reads MGHRA; CDR2 reads YSYEKL. This CDR3 comprises 16 residues. The germline V and J ends were trimmed by 4 bases and 0 bases, with 13 bases remaining between them. In DNA, the CDR3 is TGCGCCAGCAGCCCCGCGGGAGGGGATAGCAATCAGCCCCAGCATTTT. This encodes CASSPAGGDSNQPQHF.

The rearrangement joins TRBV4-2 to TRBJ2-7; unclear D gene. Trimming removed 0 bases from V and 0 bases from J, with 9 bases in between. The CDR3 has 15 amino acids. From germline, CDR1 is LGHNA and CDR2 YNFKEQ. The CDR3 here is CASSQEAPSSYEQYF. The CDR3 DNA reads as TGTGCCAGCAGCCAAGAAGCCCCTAGCTCCTACGAGCAGTACTTC.

The chain has TRBV28 and TRBJ2-7; TRBD1 aligns across 7 bases. With 6 bases clipped from V and 2 bases from J, the junction kept 10 bases outside the gene matches. Germline-derived CDR1 and CDR2 are MDHEN and SYDVKM. This CDR3 has 15 amino acids. CDR3 in amino acids: CASRYDGQAPYEQYF. The DNA for the CDR3 is TGTGCCAGCAGATATGATGGACAGGCCCCCTACGAGCAGTACTTC.

This rearrangement joins TRBV6-1 to TRBJ1-1; 9 nucleotides agree with TRBD1. V lost 10 bases and J lost 4; bases outside the gene matches: 13. This CDR3 has 15 residues. Germline V gene sequence: CDR1 MNHNS, CDR2 SASEGT. CDR3 in amino acids: CANCRDRVDCTEAFF. In nucleotides, the CDR3 is TGTGCCAACTGCCGGGACAGGGTCGATTGCACTGAAGCTTTCTTT.

Concerning this clone itself: At the DNA level, this CDR3 is encoded by other sequences in the same sample as well. J is TRBJ2-1 and V is TRBV6-5; D may be TRBD2 (6 bases). Deletions cut 0 bases from V and 3 bases from J, with 6 bases between. Germline values: CDR1 MNHEY, CDR2 SVGAGI. The CDR3 has 14 residues. CDR3 sequence: CASSYSGGYNEQFF. DNA of the CDR3: TGTGCCAGCAGTTACTCGGGGGGCTACAATGAGCAGTTCTTC.

The chain links TRBV29-1 to TRBJ2-7; 10 nucleotides line up with TRBD1. The ends lost 6 bases at V and 6 bases at J; junction bases unmatched: 5. This CDR3 is built from 12 residues. The germline gives CDR1 SQVTM, CDR2 ANQGSEA. CDR3 region: CSVGTGEGEQYF. As DNA, the CDR3 is TGCAGCGTCGGGACAGGGGAGGGCGAGCAGTACTTC.

The rearrangement joins TRBV11-3 to TRBJ1-1, with TRBD1 matching 7 bases. Germline V lookup: CDR1 SGHNT, CDR2 YENEEA. The CDR3 extends over 14 amino acids. Trimming removed 5 bases from V and 4 bases from J; junction bases left unmatched: 7. The CDR3: CASSQRQGGTEAFF. The CDR3 region has the DNA TGTGCCAGCAGCCAGAGACAGGGAGGCACTGAAGCTTTCTTT.

The J gene is TRBJ2-3, the V gene TRBV5-1, with 9 bases aligning to TRBD1. The ends lost 4 bases at V and 2 bases at J; junction bases unmatched: 5. Germline CDR1 is SGHRS and CDR2 is YFSETQ. The CDR3 sequence is 15 residues long. CDR3 residues: CASSPRQGVTDTQYF. CDR3 nucleotides: TGCGCCAGCAGCCCCAGACAGGGGGTCACAGATACGCAGTATTTT. Combining the CDR3 with reference TRBV5-1 and TRBJ2-3 gives the whole variable domain KAGVTQTPRYLIKTRGQQVTLSCSPISGHRSVSWYQQTPGQGLQFLFEYFSETQRNKGNFPGRFSGRQFSNSRSEMNVSTLELGDSALYLCASSPRQGVTDTQYFGPGTRLTVL.

The sample holds one count of this clone. V gene TRBV5-4 combines with J gene TRBJ2-2, with TRBD1 identical over 9 bases. The germline CDR1 and CDR2 sequences are SGHNT and YYREEE (reference sequence). After removal of 3 bases from V and 6 bases from J, the junction contained 18 bases not matched to a gene. The CDR3 extends over 19 amino acids. The DNA of the CDR3 is TGTGCCAGCAGCTCGCCGGGACAGGGCCCCAAACCCGTGTCCGGGGAGCTGTTTTTT. It yields the protein CASSSPGQGPKPVSGELFF.

The V and J genes are TRBV19 and TRBJ1-4; the D gene is possibly TRBD1 (5 bases). Germline values: CDR1 LNHDA, CDR2 SQIVND (reference sequence). This CDR3 is built from 14 residues. V gave up 8 bases and J gave up 6 bases, with 16 bases separating them. CDR3 nucleotides: TGTGCCAGTCTCACTTGGACACCCTATGAAAAACTGTTTTTT. As protein: CASLTWTPYEKLFF.

This chain uses TRBV27 with TRBJ1-4; 7 bases map to TRBD1. V shed 6 bases, J shed 10 bases, and the junction held 11 bases outside the gene matches. The CDR3 extends over 14 amino acids. Germline V gives CDR1 MNHEY, CDR2 SMNVEV (reference sequence). The CDR3 DNA is TGTGCCAGCAGGTACCGGGACAGCTTAGGAAAACTGTTTTTT. The encoded protein is CASRYRDSLGKLFF.

The chain carries TRBV7-9 and TRBJ1-4, with a tentative D call TRBD1 (5 bases). The germline V gene encodes CDR1 SEHNR and CDR2 FQNEAQ (reference sequence). The germline V and J ends were trimmed by 5 bases and 0 bases, with 10 bases remaining between them. The CDR3 spans 15 residues. The CDR3: CASSPTVATNEKLFF. The CDR3 DNA is TGTGCCAGCAGCCCGACAGTTGCAACTAATGAAAAACTGTTTTTT.

The chain employs TRBV14 and TRBJ2-1; 9 bases align to TRBD2. This CDR3 region has 15 residues. The V gene's germline CDR1 is SGHDN and CDR2 FVKESK. After removal of 1 base from V and 9 bases from J, the junction contained 7 bases not matched to a gene. The CDR3 region is CASSQGAGGIAEQFF. CDR3 coding DNA: TGTGCCAGCAGCCAAGGGGCGGGAGGGATTGCTGAGCAGTTCTTC. The whole variable domain, filled in from reference TRBV14 and TRBJ2-1, reads EAGVTQFPSHSVIEKGQTVTLRCDPISGHDNLYWYRRVMGKEIKFLLHFVKESKQDESGMPNNRFLAERTGGTYSTLKVQPAELEDSGVYFCASSQGAGGIAEQFFGPGTRLTVL.

The chain links TRBV11-1 to TRBJ2-1; unclear D gene. The CDR3 has 14 residues. CDR1 and CDR2 from the germline V gene are SGHAT and FQDESV (reference sequence). V lost 7 bases and J 1 base, leaving 11 bases between the germline ends. CDR3 in DNA: TGTGCCAGCACCGCTGGCCCTTCCTACAATGAGCAGTTCTTC. It is translated as CASTAGPSYNEQFF.

The V gene is TRBV6-1, the J gene TRBJ2-2; TRBD1 matches at 7 bases. Germline V gene sequence: CDR1 MNHNS, CDR2 SASEGT. V shed 6 bases, J shed 3 bases, and the junction held 4 bases outside the gene matches. CDR3 length equals 14 residues. The DNA for the CDR3 is TGTGCCAGCAGAACCGACAGGGACACCGGGGAGCTGTTTTTT. Amino acids: CASRTDRDTGELFF.

V and J are TRBV6-5 and TRBJ2-1, with D uncertain. The length of the CDR3 is 13 residues. In germline, CDR1 is MNHEY, CDR2 SVGAGI. Trimming left V 2 bases short and J 9 bases short, with 11 bases between. The CDR3 region has the DNA TGTGCCAGCAGTTACCCGCAAAGAGGTGAGCAGTTCTTC. It codes for CASSYPQRGEQFF.

The chain is built from TRBV5-6 and TRBJ2-1, with TRBD2 matching 7 bases. There are 17 residues in the CDR3. Losses at the gene ends were 2 bases for V and 10 bases for J; bases not matched to a gene: 18. Looked up from germline, CDR1 is SGHDT and CDR2 is YYEEEE. CDR3 DNA sequence: TGTGCCAGCAGCTTCGTGGGCCGTGGGCTAGCGGCCGGCGAGCAGTTCTTC. Translating gives CASSFVGRGLAAGEQFF.

The chain combines TRBV4-2 with TRBJ1-2; 12 positions agree with TRBD1. With V trimmed by 4 bases and J by 3 bases, 12 bases remained unmatched. Germline V gene sequence: CDR1 LGHNA, CDR2 YNFKEQ. This CDR3 region has 18 residues. The CDR3 DNA follows: TGTGCCAGCAGCCCCGGCCTGGGACAGGGGGCTCAACACTATGGCTACACCTTC. Its protein product is CASSPGLGQGAQHYGYTF.

CDR3 in DNA: TGTGCCAGCAGCTTAGTGGGGACAGCAGAGCAGGAAAAACTGTTTTTT. It is translated as CASSLVGTAEQEKLFF. The chain carries TRBV7-8 and TRBJ1-4; 7 nucleotides match TRBD1. Germline values: CDR1 SGHVS, CDR2 FQNEAQ. J gave up 8 bases and V 1 base, and 10 bases lay outside the gene matches. The CDR3 covers 16 residues.

The chain employs TRBV19 and TRBJ2-1, with TRBD2 as a possible D gene (5 bases). The germline gives CDR1 LNHDA, CDR2 SQIVND (reference sequence). Trimming left V 4 bases short and J 10 bases short, with 11 bases between. CDR3 length equals 12 residues. CDR3 region: CASSSETIEQFF. CDR3 bases: TGTGCCAGTAGTAGCGAGACTATCGAGCAGTTCTTC.

This chain uses TRBV30 with TRBJ1-2; TRBD1 is a possible D gene (5 bases). This CDR3 has 13 amino acids. V was clipped by 0 bases and J by 7 bases, with 12 bases between them. The germline V gene has CDR1 GTSNPN and CDR2 SVGIG (reference sequence). CDR3 nucleotides: TGTGCCTGGAGTGTATCCAGGGATCGTGGCTACACCTTC. It yields the protein CAWSVSRDRGYTF.

The rearrangement links TRBV7-2 to TRBJ2-2; 8 nucleotides align to TRBD1. In germline, CDR1 is SGHTA, CDR2 FQGNSA. The junction had 5 bases not matched to a gene; V was cut back by 4 bases and J by 1 base. This CDR3 comprises 16 residues. CDR3 sequence: CASSSHDRGNTGELFF. As DNA, the CDR3 is TGTGCCAGCAGCTCGCACGACAGGGGGAACACCGGGGAGCTGTTTTTT. The whole variable domain, filled in from reference TRBV7-2 and TRBJ2-2, reads GAGVSQSPSNKVTEKGKDVELRCDPISGHTALYWYRQSLGQGLEFLIYFQGNSAPDKSGLPSDRFSAERTGGSVSTLTIQRTQQEDSAVYLCASSSHDRGNTGELFFGEGSRLTVL.

The chain is built from TRBV19 and TRBJ2-7; D possibly corresponds to TRBD1 (6 bases). The length of the CDR3 is 15 residues. CDR1 is LNHDA, CDR2 SQIVND, per germline (reference sequence). V was clipped by 8 bases and J by 3 bases, with 20 bases between them. This chain's CDR3 is CASGAGTSDGYEQYF. CDR3 nucleotide sequence: TGTGCCAGTGGGGCCGGGACATCGGACGGCTACGAGCAGTACTTC.

The V call is TRBV14, the J call TRBJ2-7; a weak D match, TRBD2 (6 bases). The germline V and J ends were trimmed by 4 bases and 9 bases, with 16 bases remaining between them. In germline, CDR1 is SGHDN, CDR2 FVKESK. This CDR3 is 13 amino acids long. CDR3 DNA: TGTGCCAGCAGCCTTGGGACTCCTTCGTCGCAGTACTTC. Translated: CASSLGTPSSQYF.